Presented here are 29 T cell receptor beta chains from one specimen sequenced in a study of Graves' ophthalmopathy and Graves' hyperthyroidism. For repertoire sequencing, the TCR beta CDR3 regions were amplified from RNA transcripts. The library came from an HTBI-primed first-round RT-PCR and a second-round multiplex PCR. Using its own MiXCR run on the multiplex PCR reads, TCRdb lists one record per CDR3 protein. The sample carries over 650,000 distinct CDR3 sequences, about two fifths recorded once. Sequenced input: peripheral blood. These receptors were obtained from an adult man with Graves' ophthalmopathy.

V gene TRBV7-8 combines with J gene TRBJ2-7, with D perhaps given as TRBD1 or TRBD2 (5 bases each). The CDR3 runs 19 residues. V lost 11 bases to trimming and J lost 2 bases, with 34 bases between them. Germline V gene lookup returns CDR1 SGHVS and CDR2 FQNEAQ. The CDR3, as DNA: TGTGCCGGCACCTCCGGGACCTCCTCAGGAGTAAAGGGAGCCTACGAGCAGTACTTC. This codes for CAGTSGTSSGVKGAYEQYF.

Remarks on this clonotype: The conserved final phenylalanine or tryptophan is absent from the CDR3, which likely points to a read error. The chain employs TRBV12-5 and TRBJ1-1; unclear D gene. Deletions cut 3 bases from V and 5 bases from J, with 16 bases between. The CDR3 contains 15 residues. CDR1 and CDR2 from the germline V gene are LGHNT and FRNRAP. The DNA of the CDR3 is TGTGCTAGTGGTTTACCCAGCTCGCGAGAAACTGAAGCTTTCGTT. Translating it yields CASGLPSSRETEAFV.

The V call is TRBV27, the J call TRBJ1-2; D call uncertain. The CDR3 sequence is 16 residues long. CDR1 and CDR2 (germline): MNHEY, SMNVEV (reference sequence). V shed 0 bases and J shed 4 bases, with 15 bases lying between them. The CDR3, as DNA: TGTGCCAGCAGTTTATCGATAGCTGAGGGAGGCTATGGCTACACCTTC. Its protein product is CASSLSIAEGGYGYTF.

This clonotype was seen more than once but under ten times. One end of the junction is discordant with germline, which a read error may explain. The chain combines TRBV10-3 with TRBJ2-2; TRBD2 aligns across 10 bases. In germline, CDR1 is ENHRY, CDR2 SYGVKD. This CDR3 is built from 15 residues. This CDR3 reads CASSYLAGATGELFF. The CDR3 coding sequence is TGTGCCAGCAGTTATCTAGCGGGGGCCACCGGGGAGCTGTTTTTT.

The table lists this clonotype with a count of one. A junction boundary mismatches the germline segment, possibly from a read error. This chain joins TRBV29-1 and TRBJ2-6; 7 nucleotides match TRBD1. The length of the CDR3 is 12 residues. Germline V gene lookup returns CDR1 SQVTM and CDR2 ANQGSEA. The CDR3 DNA is TGCAGCGTTAGAACAGGGGAAGAAACTGAAGCTTTC. It yields the protein CSVRTGEETEAF. The full variable domain, rest sourced from reference TRBV29-1 and TRBJ2-6, is SAVISQKPSRDICQRGTSLTIQCQVDSQVTMMFWYRQQPGQSLTLIATANQGSEATYESGFVIDKFPISRPNLTFSTLTVSNMSPEDSSIYLCSVRTGEETEAFGAGSRLTVL.

This chain joins TRBV20-1 and TRBJ2-5, with 7 bases lining up with TRBD2. V shed 4 bases and J 7 bases; nucleotides not matched to a gene: 15. This CDR3 comprises 15 residues. Germline V lookup: CDR1 DFQATT, CDR2 SNEGSKA (reference sequence). This CDR3 is CSAKYDQTGGLTQYF. CDR3 bases: TGCAGTGCTAAATACGACCAAACGGGGGGTTTGACCCAGTACTTC.

The J gene is TRBJ2-5, the V gene TRBV7-2, with D possibly being TRBD1 (6 bases). The CDR3 has 16 amino acids. Germline CDR1 and CDR2: SGHTA and FQGNSA. With 5 bases removed from V and 1 base from J, the gap between germline ends came to 17 bases. The CDR3 coding sequence is TGTGCCAGCAGCCCAGGGGAAGGTGGTTCCCAAGAGACCCAGTACTTC. The encoded protein is CASSPGEGGSQETQYF.

This clonotype was picked up a small number of times. The genes are TRBV11-3 and TRBJ2-7; D is unclear. V lost 0 bases to trimming and J lost 6 bases, with 6 bases between them. CDR3 length: 12 residues. In germline, CDR1 is SGHNT, CDR2 YENEEA. The CDR3, as DNA: TGTGCCAGCAGCTTAGACAGCAGCGAGCAGTACTTC. Its protein is CASSLDSSEQYF. Looking up the rest from reference TRBV11-3 and TRBJ2-7 gives the full variable domain: EAGVVQSPRYKIIEKKQPVAFWCNPISGHNTLYWYLQNLGQGPELLIRYENEEAVDDSQLPKDRFSAERLKGVDSTLKIQPAELGDSAVYLCASSLDSSEQYFGPGTRLTVT.

The chain uses TRBV7-9 and TRBJ1-3; a weak D match, TRBD1 (6 bases). This CDR3 comprises 15 residues. CDR1 is SEHNR, CDR2 FQNEAQ, per germline (reference sequence). V lost 5 bases, J lost 2 bases, and 13 bases lay in between. The DNA of the CDR3 is TGTGCCAGCAGCCACACAGGGCAAGCTGGAAACACCATATATTTT. This gives the protein CASSHTGQAGNTIYF.

The genes are TRBV2 and TRBJ1-6; the D is unclear. Germline V gives CDR1 SNHLY, CDR2 FYNNEI. The CDR3 length is 17 residues. V lost 2 bases, J lost 7 bases, and 18 bases lay in between. CDR3 protein: CASSELAPGVRNSPLHF. DNA of the CDR3: TGTGCCAGCAGTGAACTAGCGCCAGGAGTCAGGAATTCACCCCTCCACTTT.

As for this clonotype: The CDR3 does not close with the conserved phenylalanine or tryptophan, likely indicating a read error. The V gene is TRBV7-2, the J gene TRBJ1-2, with D maybe TRBD1 (5 bases). The V gene lost 6 bases and the J gene lost 8 bases, with 16 bases spanning the gap. The CDR3 contains 13 residues. In germline, CDR1 is SGHTA, CDR2 FQGNSA. This CDR3 is CASSLLPGRGYTL. The CDR3 DNA is TGTGCCAGCAGTTTATTGCCAGGGAGAGGCTACACCCTC.

In this sample, this clonotype turned up many times. CDR3 nucleotide sequence: TGTGCCATCAGTGAGTCGATTGGGACCAGAGCCTACGAGCAGTACTTC. Translating it yields CAISESIGTRAYEQYF. The V call is TRBV10-3, the J call TRBJ2-7, with D perhaps being TRBD1 or TRBD2 (5 bases each). The CDR3 is 16 residues long. Germline CDR1 ENHRY, CDR2 SYGVKD. Trimming shortened V by 0 bases and J by 2 bases, and 14 bases separated the two germline ends.

This clonotype was found many times. The chain carries TRBV3-1 and TRBJ2-5, with D unclear. Germline V gene lookup returns CDR1 LGHDT and CDR2 YNNKEL (reference sequence). The CDR3 extends over 15 amino acids. V gave up 4 bases and J gave up 2 bases, with 14 bases separating them. CDR3 sequence reads: CASSPTSNPQETQYF. DNA for the CDR3: TGTGCCAGCAGCCCAACTTCTAATCCTCAAGAGACCCAGTACTTC.

The V gene is TRBV6-6, the J gene TRBJ1-5; tentative D call: TRBD1 (6 bases). Germline CDR1 MNHNY, CDR2 SVGAGI (reference sequence). Trimming took off 6 bases at V and 5 bases at J, with 17 bases between the two ends. The CDR3 has 15 amino acids. DNA for the CDR3: TGTGCCAGCAGACTAACAAGGGACACCTATCAGCCCCAGCATTTT. Translated, it gives CASRLTRDTYQPQHF.

The V gene is TRBV9, the J gene TRBJ2-1, with a possible D match to TRBD2 (6 bases). The germline V and J ends were trimmed by 4 bases and 7 bases, with 15 bases remaining between them. This CDR3 comprises 14 residues. CDR1 and CDR2 (germline): SGDLS, YYNGEE. The CDR3, as DNA: TGTGCCAGCAGCAACATGGGGGGAGCTAATGAGCAGTTCTTC. Its protein product is CASSNMGGANEQFF.

Only one count was recorded for this clonotype. CDR3 DNA: TGCGCCAGCAGCTGGACGACAAGCGGCAATGAGCAGTACTTC. Encoded protein: CASSWTTSGNEQYF. V and J are TRBV5-1 and TRBJ2-1, with D perhaps TRBD2 (5 bases). The J call is uncertain, as TRBJ2-7 better fits the DNA end. The CDR3 is made up of 14 amino acids. Germline loops: CDR1 SGHRS, CDR2 YFSETQ.

This clonotype was observed a single time. The chain recombines TRBV2 with TRBJ1-1; D not certain. The CDR3 loop spans 15 amino acids. Germline CDR1 is SNHLY and CDR2 is FYNNEI. V was trimmed by 10 bases and J by 0 bases, leaving 18 bases between them. CDR3 in amino acids: CAIEPEDGLNTEAFF. The DNA of the CDR3 is TGTGCCATCGAGCCCGAGGACGGCTTGAACACTGAAGCTTTCTTT.

This rearrangement joins TRBV19 to TRBJ2-7; tentative D call: TRBD1 (6 bases). The CDR3 consists of 13 residues. Per the germline V gene, CDR1 is LNHDA and CDR2 is SQIVND (reference sequence). V was clipped by 9 bases and J by 3 bases, with 15 bases between them. The CDR3 loop reads CASVGKDSYEQYF. DNA of the CDR3: TGTGCCAGCGTTGGCAAGGACAGCTACGAGCAGTACTTC.

CDR3 DNA: TGTGCCAGCAGCCCCGGACTAGCCCTAGAGACCCAGTACTTC. This translates into CASSPGLALETQYF. The V call is TRBV12-3 or TRBV12-4, the J call TRBJ2-5; 8 bases agree with TRBD2. The CDR3 totals 14 residues. V trimming: 6 bases; J trimming: 4 bases; junction bases outside the gene matches: 7.

The CDR3 loop is CASSRGQTPDYEQYF. The CDR3 coding sequence is TGTGCCAGTAGTAGGGGACAGACCCCAGACTACGAGCAGTACTTC. The chain recombines TRBV19 with TRBJ2-7, with 7 nucleotides matching TRBD1. The CDR3 loop spans 15 amino acids. Germline V gene data show CDR1 as LNHDA and CDR2 as SQIVND (reference sequence). The J segment lost 3 bases and the V segment lost 4 bases, leaving 9 bases of the junction unmatched.

This clonotype came up a few times. V usage is TRBV5-1 and J usage is TRBJ1-2, with 9 bases matching TRBD1. CDR3 length equals 14 residues. Per germline, CDR1 SGHRS and CDR2 YFSETQ. V lost 1 base to trimming and J lost 4 bases; unmatched junction nucleotides: 2. CDR3 sequence reads: CASSLPDRGYGYTF. The CDR3 DNA reads as TGCGCCAGCAGCTTGCCGGACAGGGGCTATGGCTACACCTTC.

A remark on this clonotype: A much larger clone differs from this one at a single base, so this may be a read error. The V and J genes are TRBV5-1 and TRBJ1-2; the D gene is possibly TRBD1 (5 bases). The CDR3 is 14 amino acids. V was trimmed by 4 bases and J by 2 bases, leaving 12 bases between them. Germline V CDR1 and CDR2: SGHRS, YFSETQ. The CDR3 coding sequence is TGCGCCAGCAGCCCACAACGGGGGAACTATGGCTACACCTTC. Protein: CASSPQRGNYGYTF.

This clonotype was counted at least ten times. The genes are TRBV7-9 and TRBJ1-1; D is uncertain. This CDR3 region has 13 residues. Germline CDR1 and CDR2: SEHNR and FQNEAQ (reference sequence). V gave up 5 bases and J gave up 1 base, with 8 bases separating them. The CDR3, as DNA: TGTGCCAGCAGCCAAGCCAGGAACACTGAAGCTTTCTTT. This translates into CASSQARNTEAFF.

Comment on this clonotype: Germline and junction disagree at one end, which may indicate a read error. V and J are TRBV2 and TRBJ1-6, with 7 bases aligning to TRBD1. The CDR3 covers 21 residues. From germline, CDR1 is SNHLY and CDR2 FYNNEI. The CDR3 DNA follows: TGCGCCAGCAGCCAAGCGGTCGGGACAGACCCCACGGTGTCCTATAATTCACCCCTCCACTTT. Its protein product is CASSQAVGTDPTVSYNSPLHF.

The chain links TRBV12-3 or TRBV12-4 to TRBJ2-5, with D tentatively TRBD2 (7 bases). Trimming removed 7 bases from V and 9 bases from J, with 21 bases in between. CDR3 length equals 14 residues. In nucleotides, the CDR3 is TGTGCCAGCAAGGGGGAGGGGGGTAATCAGCCCCAGTACTTC. It yields the protein CASKGEGGNQPQYF.

The rearrangement uses TRBV9 and TRBJ2-2; TRBD1 aligns across 9 bases. The CDR3 totals 17 residues. The ends lost 3 bases at V and 6 bases at J; junction bases unmatched: 12. Germline values: CDR1 SGDLS, CDR2 YYNGEE. The chain's CDR3 is CASSGDRDRVVPGELFF. The DNA of the CDR3 is TGTGCCAGCAGCGGGGACCGGGACAGGGTAGTCCCCGGGGAGCTGTTTTTT.

V gene TRBV29-1 combines with J gene TRBJ2-2; D is possibly TRBD1 (6 bases). The CDR3 is 11 residues long. Trimming shortened V by 6 bases and J by 8 bases, and 10 bases separated the two germline ends. Germline-derived CDR1 and CDR2 are SQVTM and ANQGSEA. The CDR3 sequence is CSVGALGELFF. In nucleotides, the CDR3 is TGCAGCGTGGGGGCGCTGGGGGAGCTGTTTTTT.

The table lists this clonotype with many counts. V usage is TRBV12-3 or TRBV12-4 and J usage is TRBJ1-6, with D uncertain. V was clipped by 6 bases and J by 14 bases, with 14 bases between them. The CDR3 totals 12 residues. CDR3 amino acids: CASRQSGSALHF. DNA of the CDR3: TGTGCCAGCAGACAATCGGGGTCGGCCCTCCACTTT.

The chain recombines TRBV7-6 with TRBJ1-2; TRBD1 matches at 8 bases. V dropped 4 bases and J dropped 2; count of bases not matched to a gene: 9. Looked up from germline, CDR1 is SGHVS and CDR2 is FNYEAQ. The CDR3 totals 16 residues. The chain's CDR3 is CASSSDQGDRNYGYTF. CDR3 nucleotide sequence: TGTGCCAGCAGCTCAGATCAAGGGGACAGGAACTATGGCTACACCTTC.